This entry describes one T cell receptor beta chain. TCRdb's table, derived via immunoSEQ multiplex PCR, lists solely in-frame clones and lacks some. This sample has about 190,000 clones; around 90% occur once, and the top ten carry about 2.6%. This CDR3 has 13 amino acids. Trimming stripped 8 bases from V and 0 bases from J, with 11 bases between. This entry comes from a study of blood T cell repertoires in COVID-19. The V and J genes are TRBV12-3 or TRBV12-4 and TRBJ2-7; D is unresolved. The sequence was collected from a man aged 35-49 years with active or convalescent COVID-19. The specimen was peripheral blood. CDR3 in amino acids: CASQRSASYEQYF. CDR3 bases: TGTGCCAGCCAACGGAGCGCCTCCTACGAGCAGTACTTC.